Following are 10 T cell receptor beta chains from one sample sequenced in a study of T-cell reconstitution after alpha-beta-depleted transplantation in children. Unique molecular identifiers were incorporated during preparation of the TCRbeta library. Using its own MiXCR run on the PCR reads, TCRdb lists one record per CDR3 protein. The top ten clones hold around 4% of a sample with about 610,000 distinct CDR3 sequences, more than 9% of them seen once. The sequencing here drew on PBMCs from the stem cell graft donor, taken from the stem cell graft. These receptors originate from a human donor who donated a stem cell graft to a child with acute myeloid leukemia.

This clonotype was seen a few times. This sequence joins TRBV6-2 or TRBV6-3 and TRBJ2-7, with D possibly matching TRBD1 (7 bases). The CDR3 loop spans 17 amino acids. Trimming pared 2 bases from V and 3 bases from J, leaving 20 bases between. From germline, CDR1 is MNHEY and CDR2 SVGEGT. The chain's CDR3 is CASSYPLFTGEVYEQYF. The DNA of the CDR3 is TGTGCCAGCAGTTACCCTTTATTCACAGGGGAGGTCTACGAGCAGTACTTC.

This clonotype came up many times. The rearrangement links TRBV12-3 or TRBV12-4 to TRBJ2-3; TRBD2 might be the D (6 bases). The CDR3 is made up of 15 amino acids. Trimming pared 6 bases from V and 2 bases from J, leaving 15 bases between. CDR3 protein: CASRPRREHTDTQYF. Written as DNA, the CDR3 is TGTGCCAGCAGGCCGCGGCGGGAACACACAGATACGCAGTATTTT.

The chain's CDR3 is CASSLETTNEQFF. CDR3 nucleotides: TGTGCCAGCAGCTTAGAAACAACCAATGAGCAGTTCTTC. The chain recombines TRBV7-2 with TRBJ2-1; D is unclear. Germline CDR1 SGHTA, CDR2 FQGNSA. CDR3 size: 13 residues. V lost 1 base to trimming and J lost 6 bases, with 7 bases between them.

In its sample, this clonotype was seen a few times. J is TRBJ2-5 and V is TRBV7-9; 7 bases align to TRBD1. CDR3 length: 14 residues. Trimming took 5 bases from V and 3 from J; bases not matched to a gene: 6. Germline-derived CDR1 and CDR2 are SEHNR and FQNEAQ (reference sequence). The DNA of the CDR3 is TGTGCCAGCAGCATCGTCAGGGGGAAAGAGACCCAGTACTTC. It is translated as CASSIVRGKETQYF.

This clonotype was seen repeatedly, ten times or more. Here the CDR3 DNA reads TGCAGTGCTCGAAAGGATCCTGGGCAGTACTTC. Its translation: CSARKDPGQYF. This chain links TRBV20-1 with TRBJ2-7; D is unclear. In germline, CDR1 is DFQATT, CDR2 SNEGSKA (reference sequence). Trimming removed 5 bases from V and 9 bases from J, with 14 bases in between. The CDR3 is 11 residues long.

The chain is built from TRBV29-1 and TRBJ2-3; no definite D call. The germline V and J ends were trimmed by 4 bases and 4 bases, with 9 bases remaining between them. The CDR3 sequence is 12 residues long. The germline V gene encodes CDR1 SQVTM and CDR2 ANQGSEA. The CDR3 nucleotides read TGCAGCGTTGGCCCGAGTGCAGATACGCAGTATTTT. The encoded protein is CSVGPSADTQYF.

A single count supports this clonotype. This chain joins TRBV29-1 and TRBJ2-5; 10 bases map to TRBD1. The CDR3 sequence is 15 residues long. CDR1 SQVTM and CDR2 ANQGSEA come from the germline V gene. The V segment lost 7 bases and the J segment 5 bases; nucleotides outside the gene matches: 13. CDR3 amino acids: CSAPDRGTFGETQYF. CDR3 nucleotide sequence: TGCAGCGCCCCGGACAGGGGGACCTTTGGCGAGACCCAGTACTTC.

In its sample, this clonotype was seen a few times. The chain joins TRBV21-1 to TRBJ1-6; the table's D gene call, TRBD1, was not cross checked with the DNA. TRBV21-1 is tagged as a pseudogene. This CDR3 has 17 amino acids. The CDR3 region has the DNA TGTGCCAGCAGCTCTATGAACCGGGACAGGTTTAATTCACCCCTCCACTTT. Its protein product is CASSSMNRDRFNSPLHF.

There are many counts of this clonotype. The V call is TRBV12-3 or TRBV12-4, the J call TRBJ2-7, with 10 bases lining up with TRBD1. V was clipped by 6 bases and J by 5 bases; unmatched bases: 7. The CDR3 is 14 amino acids. The DNA of the CDR3 is TGTGCCAGCAGGGCTACCGGGACAGGGGACGAGCAGTACTTC. Residues: CASRATGTGDEQYF.

The sample holds many counts of this clonotype. Relative to the germline gene, one junction end is altered; a read error may explain this. V usage is TRBV7-7 and J usage is TRBJ1-1; TRBD1 agrees at 7 bases. The CDR3 is 12 residues long. Germline assignment: CDR1 SSHAT and CDR2 FNYEAQ (reference sequence). The CDR3: CASSDRETEAFF. In nucleotides, the CDR3 is TGTGCTAGCAGCGACAGGGAGACCGAAGCTTTCTTT.